This TCR beta chain was captured by sequencing in a study of Graves' ophthalmopathy and Graves' hyperthyroidism. Across the study: Before any treatment was given, at initial diagnosis, peripheral blood was collected. Study-level points and caveats: The majority of expanded thyroid clonotypes above 0.001 frequency also occurred in blood. The model's prediction of ophthalmopathy progression had about 70% sensitivity and around 72% specificity.

The CDR3 sequence is 14 residues long. The V end lost 1 base, the J end lost 3 bases, and 9 bases lay between the germline ends. CDR1 and CDR2 (germline): MNHEY, SVGAGI. The study amplified TCR beta CDR3 regions using RNA transcripts. HTBI primers primed a first-round RT-PCR, and a second-round multiplex PCR followed. A single record per CDR3 protein comes from TCRdb applying MiXCR to the multiplex PCR reads. The sample consists of hundreds of thousands of distinct CDR3 sequences, roughly 20% of them appearing once. This clonotype occurred many times. Its antigen is unidentified. PBMCs had their origin in fresh peripheral blood (approximately 10 ml).

Sequencing input: peripheral blood. The genes are TRBV6-5 and TRBJ1-2, with D perhaps matching TRBD1 (5 bases). The TCR comes from a woman aged 18-35 years with stable Graves' hyperthyroidism. Some clones in this sample may be carry-over from other donors' samples. DNA of the CDR3: TGTGCCAGCAGTTACTATCGGGGCCACTATGGCTACACCTTC. It specifies CASSYYRGHYGYTF.